These 23 T cell receptor beta chains were sequenced from one sample in a study of T-cell memory formation after mild COVID-19. TCRdb analysed the 5' RACE reads with MiXCR anew, one entry per CDR3 protein. The sample includes 550,000 to 650,000 distinct CDR3 sequences, approximately 15% of them seen just once. The sample was PBMCs or a T cell subset sorted from them (not recorded which). The receptors were gathered from an adult woman who had mild COVID-19 (a few samples of this study predate the infection). Cell type and time point are not known.

The chain combines TRBV28 with TRBJ2-1; TRBD2 agrees at 9 bases. The CDR3 totals 16 residues. Germline V gene lookup returns CDR1 MDHEN and CDR2 SYDVKM. Trimming at V came to 6 bases and at J to 7 bases, leaving 13 bases not matched to a gene. The CDR3 is CASRESGTSLKNEQFF. In nucleotides, the CDR3 is TGTGCCAGCAGAGAGTCCGGGACTAGCTTAAAAAATGAGCAGTTCTTC.

This clonotype was observed a handful of times. J is TRBJ2-6 and V is TRBV7-9; tentatively, D is TRBD1 or TRBD2 (5 bases each). CDR3 length equals 15 residues. From germline, CDR1 is SEHNR and CDR2 FQNEAQ (reference sequence). V gave up 8 bases and J gave up 0 bases, with 11 bases separating them. For the CDR3, the DNA is TGTGCCAGCCAGGGACGGAGCTCTGGGGCCAACGTCCTGACTTTC. It codes for CASQGRSSGANVLTF.

The chain is built from TRBV20-1 and TRBJ1-1; possible D gene TRBD1, 6 bases. The CDR3 covers 14 residues. Germline V gene data show CDR1 as DFQATT and CDR2 as SNEGSKA (reference sequence). V lost 1 base and J lost 0, with 9 bases in between. The CDR3 protein is CSARAGEMNTEAFF. The DNA for the CDR3 is TGCAGTGCTAGAGCAGGGGAGATGAACACTGAAGCTTTCTTT.

The gene calls are TRBV20-1 and TRBJ2-7, with D possibly TRBD1 on 5 matching bases. Germline CDR1 is DFQATT and CDR2 is SNEGSKA (reference sequence). The CDR3 has 12 amino acids. V gave up 3 bases and J gave up 4 bases, with 10 bases separating them. The CDR3 region is CSASSGAYEQYF. The CDR3 coding sequence is TGCAGTGCTAGCTCTGGGGCGTACGAGCAGTACTTC.

The rearrangement uses TRBV4-1 and TRBJ1-2; no clear D. CDR1 is MGHRA, CDR2 YSYEKL, per germline. The CDR3 is 15 residues long. V was pared by 0 bases and J by 2 bases, with 10 bases between. DNA for the CDR3: TGCGCCAGCAGCCAAGATCCGGCAGCCAACTATGGCTACACCTTC. This encodes CASSQDPAANYGYTF.

The gene calls are TRBV19 and TRBJ2-3; 9 bases align to TRBD2. This CDR3 is 15 amino acids long. From germline, CDR1 is LNHDA and CDR2 SQIVND (reference sequence). Trimming at V came to 5 bases and at J to 8 bases, leaving 11 bases not matched to a gene. CDR3 bases: TGTGCCAGTAGTCTCCGGGGTAGCGGGAGTCGTACGCAGTATTTT. Its translation: CASSLRGSGSRTQYF. The entire variable domain, with the rest obtained from reference TRBV19 and TRBJ2-3, is as follows: DGGITQSPKYLFRKEGQNVTLSCEQNLNHDAMYWYRQDPGQGLRLIYYSQIVNDFQKGDIAEGYSVSREKKESFPLTVTSAQKNPTAFYLCASSLRGSGSRTQYFGPGTRLTVL.

This clonotype was observed a few times. The chain uses TRBV2 and TRBJ2-7; TRBD2 is a possible D gene (5 bases). CDR3 size: 16 residues. Germline V lookup: CDR1 SNHLY, CDR2 FYNNEI. Trimming cost V 7 bases and J 2 bases, with 21 bases left between them. This CDR3 reads CASTDPARGRTYEQYF. CDR3 nucleotide sequence: TGTGCCAGCACCGACCCGGCCCGCGGGCGGACCTACGAGCAGTACTTC. The full variable domain, rest sourced from reference TRBV2 and TRBJ2-7, is EPEVTQTPSHQVTQMGQEVILRCVPISNHLYFYWYRQILGQKVEFLVSFYNNEISEKSEIFDDQFSVERPDGSNFTLKIRSTKLEDSAMYFCASTDPARGRTYEQYFGPGTRLTVT.

This clonotype has a count of ten or more. The CDR3 region has the DNA TGTGCCAGCAGCCTCACCGGGACAGGGGGAGAGCAGTACTTC. Its protein is CASSLTGTGGEQYF. The chain has TRBV7-2 and TRBJ2-7; 11 positions agree with TRBD1. Germline assignment: CDR1 SGHTA and CDR2 FQGNSA. With V trimmed by 5 bases and J by 7 bases, 7 bases remained unmatched. The CDR3 runs to 14 residues.

The chain carries TRBV6-5 and TRBJ1-4; the match to TRBD1 covers 8 bases. The CDR3 has 14 amino acids. Germline loops: CDR1 MNHEY, CDR2 SVGAGI. Unmatched junction bases numbered 8, after V lost 4 bases and J lost 10 bases. In DNA, the CDR3 is TGTGCCAGCAGTTTGACAGGGGACGGAGGAAAACTGTTTTTT. Its protein product is CASSLTGDGGKLFF.

V gene TRBV4-1 combines with J gene TRBJ2-5; no clear D. V lost 4 bases to trimming and J lost 6 bases, with 18 bases between them. This CDR3 region has 15 residues. In germline, CDR1 is MGHRA, CDR2 YSYEKL. The CDR3, as DNA: TGCGCCAGCAGCCCGAACGGCCTGGGTTTGCAGACCCAGTACTTC. This sequence encodes CASSPNGLGLQTQYF.

The genes are TRBV20-1 and TRBJ2-7; D is ambiguous. The germline CDR1 and CDR2 sequences are DFQATT and SNEGSKA (reference sequence). V was shortened by 4 bases and J by 7 bases, with 11 bases between the two germline ends. There are 11 residues in the CDR3. The CDR3 bases are TGCAGTGCTAACGGACCTGTAGAGCAGTACTTC. The encoded protein is CSANGPVEQYF.

The chain uses TRBV5-1 and TRBJ2-7; no reliable D call. Germline V gives CDR1 SGHRS, CDR2 YFSETQ. The CDR3 length is 14 residues. The V end was cut by 1 base, the J end by 0 bases, with 8 bases between. The CDR3 region has the DNA TGCGCCAGCAGCTTGTGGACGGGCTCCTACGAGCAGTACTTC. The encoded protein is CASSLWTGSYEQYF.

In its sample, this clonotype was seen a few times. The rearrangement links TRBV7-2 to TRBJ2-7; 7 bases line up with TRBD2. CDR3 length: 15 residues. From germline, CDR1 is SGHTA and CDR2 FQGNSA. The V and J ends lost 1 base and 5 bases, in that order; junction bases with no gene match: 8. The CDR3 nucleotides read TGTGCCAGCAGCTTAGTATTTGGGGCGGGGGACGAGCAGTACTTC. Amino acid sequence: CASSLVFGAGDEQYF. Supplemented by reference TRBV7-2 and TRBJ2-7, the full variable domain reads GAGVSQSPSNKVTEKGKDVELRCDPISGHTALYWYRQSLGQGLEFLIYFQGNSAPDKSGLPSDRFSAERTGGSVSTLTIQRTQQEDSAVYLCASSLVFGAGDEQYFGPGTRLTVT.

In this sample, this clonotype turned up a few times. The chain uses TRBV7-8 and TRBJ1-5; D is perhaps TRBD1 (5 bases). V was trimmed by 3 bases and J by 3 bases, leaving 21 bases between them. The CDR3 totals 18 residues. The germline V gene encodes CDR1 SGHVS and CDR2 FQNEAQ. The DNA of the CDR3 is TGTGCCAGCAGCTTTTTTAGTCTTCGGGGGAAAGACAATCAGCCCCAGCATTTT. Its translation: CASSFFSLRGKDNQPQHF.

This clonotype occurred a few times. This chain connects TRBV9 to TRBJ2-1; TRBD1 matches 9 bases. Germline trimming cut 3 bases from V and 8 bases from J; bases unmatched to any gene: 6. The CDR3 spans 14 residues. Looked up from germline, CDR1 is SGDLS and CDR2 is YYNGEE. The DNA of the CDR3 is TGTGCCAGCAGCGCCGGACAGGGGTGGGATGAGCAGTTCTTC. It codes for CASSAGQGWDEQFF.

The V gene is TRBV27, the J gene TRBJ1-2, with D uncertain. V was clipped by 6 bases and J by 1 base, with 12 bases between them. The CDR3 has 14 amino acids. The V gene's germline CDR1 is MNHEY and CDR2 SMNVEV (reference sequence). The CDR3 sequence is CASSRSGSNYGYTF. For the CDR3, the DNA is TGTGCCAGCAGCCGCTCGGGGAGTAACTATGGCTACACCTTC.

The rearrangement joins TRBV14 to TRBJ2-7; no definite D call. With 3 bases removed from V and 3 bases from J, the gap between germline ends came to 9 bases. The CDR3 length is 13 residues. Germline-derived CDR1 and CDR2 are SGHDN and FVKESK. CDR3 sequence: CASSHEQNYEQYF. The CDR3, as DNA: TGTGCCAGCAGCCATGAACAGAACTACGAGCAGTACTTC.

This clonotype was recorded at least ten times. The genes are TRBV7-2 and TRBJ2-1, with 10 bases identical to TRBD2. Germline CDR1 is SGHTA and CDR2 is FQGNSA. The V and J ends lost 5 bases and 7 bases, in that order; junction bases with no gene match: 11. The CDR3 is 16 residues long. CDR3 bases: TGTGCCAGCAGCCTTGCGCCAGCGGGGGGGCGAAATGAGCAGTTCTTC. Translated: CASSLAPAGGRNEQFF.

This clonotype has just a few counts. This sequence joins TRBV7-9 and TRBJ1-1; TRBD1 matches 10 bases. J gave up 1 base and V 3 bases, and 5 bases lay outside the gene matches. CDR1 and CDR2 from the germline V gene are SEHNR and FQNEAQ (reference sequence). The CDR3 runs 16 residues. The CDR3 is CASSFRQGAGNTEAFF. DNA for the CDR3: TGTGCCAGCAGCTTCAGACAGGGGGCGGGGAACACTGAAGCTTTCTTT.

This clonotype appeared a few times. The chain recombines TRBV7-2 with TRBJ1-5; weak D call: TRBD1 (6 bases). CDR3 size: 17 residues. V was pared by 2 bases and J by 2 bases, with 16 bases between. Germline V gene lookup returns CDR1 SGHTA and CDR2 FQGNSA. The DNA of the CDR3 is TGTGCCAGCAGCTTAATGGGATCAGGGGTCGGCAATCAGCCCCAGCATTTT. This translates into CASSLMGSGVGNQPQHF.

This clonotype was recorded a few times. V gene TRBV5-1 combines with J gene TRBJ2-3; tentatively, D is TRBD1 (5 bases). The CDR3 covers 15 residues. Trimming shortened V by 3 bases and J by 0 bases, and 11 bases separated the two germline ends. The germline V gene has CDR1 SGHRS and CDR2 YFSETQ. The CDR3 DNA reads TGCGCCAGCAGCTCAACGACAGTCAGCACAGATACGCAGTATTTT. Protein sequence: CASSSTTVSTDTQYF.

The chain's CDR3 is CASSEGFRDKTYNEQFF. CDR3 DNA sequence: TGTGCCAGCAGTGAAGGTTTCAGGGACAAAACCTACAATGAGCAGTTCTTC. The chain is built from TRBV6-1 and TRBJ2-1, with D perhaps TRBD1 (6 bases). Trimming removed 1 base at V and 2 bases at J, with 15 bases between. The CDR3 is 17 residues long. Germline V gene lookup returns CDR1 MNHNS and CDR2 SASEGT.

The chain joins TRBV2 to TRBJ2-1; the D gene is possibly TRBD1 (5 bases). The V end was cut by 4 bases, the J end by 10 bases, with 5 bases between. Looked up from germline, CDR1 is SNHLY and CDR2 is FYNNEI. The CDR3 is 10 amino acids. This CDR3 is CASSGGEQFF. CDR3 in DNA: TGTGCCAGCAGTGGGGGCGAGCAGTTCTTC.